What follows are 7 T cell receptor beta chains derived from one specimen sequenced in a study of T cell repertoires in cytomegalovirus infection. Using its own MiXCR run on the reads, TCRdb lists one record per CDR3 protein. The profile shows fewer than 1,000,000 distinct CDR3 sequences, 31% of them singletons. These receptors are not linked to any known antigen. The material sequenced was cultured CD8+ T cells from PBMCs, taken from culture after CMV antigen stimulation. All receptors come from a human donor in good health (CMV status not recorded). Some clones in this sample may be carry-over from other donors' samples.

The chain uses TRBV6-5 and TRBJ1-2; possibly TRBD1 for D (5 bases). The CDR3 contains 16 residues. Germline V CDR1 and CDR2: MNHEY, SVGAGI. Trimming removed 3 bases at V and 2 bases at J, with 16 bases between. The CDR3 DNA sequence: TGTGCCAGCAGTTATAGCGCACAGGAGGAAAACTATGGCTACACCTTC. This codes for CASSYSAQEENYGYTF.

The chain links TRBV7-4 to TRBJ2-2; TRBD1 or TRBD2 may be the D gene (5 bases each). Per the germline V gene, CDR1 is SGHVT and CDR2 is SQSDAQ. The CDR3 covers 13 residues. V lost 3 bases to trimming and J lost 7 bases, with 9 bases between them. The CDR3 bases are TGTGCCAGCAGCTTTGAGGGGCACGGGGAGCTGTTTTTT. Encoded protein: CASSFEGHGELFF.

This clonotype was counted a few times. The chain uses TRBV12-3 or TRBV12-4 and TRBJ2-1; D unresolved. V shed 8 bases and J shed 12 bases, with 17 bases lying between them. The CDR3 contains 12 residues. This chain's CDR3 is CASSFSDTGQFF. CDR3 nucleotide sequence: TGTGCCAGCTCCTTCTCGGATACGGGGCAGTTCTTC.

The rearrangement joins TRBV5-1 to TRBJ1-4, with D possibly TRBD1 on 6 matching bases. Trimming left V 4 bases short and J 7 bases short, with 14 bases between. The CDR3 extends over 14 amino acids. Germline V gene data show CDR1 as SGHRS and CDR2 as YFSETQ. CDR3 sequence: CASSPWGGGEKLFF. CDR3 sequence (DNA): TGCGCCAGCAGCCCCTGGGGGGGCGGTGAAAAACTGTTTTTT.

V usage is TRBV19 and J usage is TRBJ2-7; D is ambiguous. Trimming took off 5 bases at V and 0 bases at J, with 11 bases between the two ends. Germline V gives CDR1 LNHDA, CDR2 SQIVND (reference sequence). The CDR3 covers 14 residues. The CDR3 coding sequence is TGTGCCAGTAGTCCCATCCCGAGCTCCTACGAGCAGTACTTC. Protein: CASSPIPSSYEQYF. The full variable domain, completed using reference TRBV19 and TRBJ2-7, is DGGITQSPKYLFRKEGQNVTLSCEQNLNHDAMYWYRQDPGQGLRLIYYSQIVNDFQKGDIAEGYSVSREKKESFPLTVTSAQKNPTAFYLCASSPIPSSYEQYFGPGTRLTVT.

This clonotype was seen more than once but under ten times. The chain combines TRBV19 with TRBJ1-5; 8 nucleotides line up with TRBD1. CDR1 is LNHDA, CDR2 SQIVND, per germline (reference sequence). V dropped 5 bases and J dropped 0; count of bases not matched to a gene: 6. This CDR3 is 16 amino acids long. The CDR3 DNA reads TGTGCCAGTAGTCCCCAGACAGGGGATAGCAATCAGCCCCAGCATTTT. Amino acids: CASSPQTGDSNQPQHF. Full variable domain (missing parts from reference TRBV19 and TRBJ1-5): DGGITQSPKYLFRKEGQNVTLSCEQNLNHDAMYWYRQDPGQGLRLIYYSQIVNDFQKGDIAEGYSVSREKKESFPLTVTSAQKNPTAFYLCASSPQTGDSNQPQHFGDGTRLSIL.

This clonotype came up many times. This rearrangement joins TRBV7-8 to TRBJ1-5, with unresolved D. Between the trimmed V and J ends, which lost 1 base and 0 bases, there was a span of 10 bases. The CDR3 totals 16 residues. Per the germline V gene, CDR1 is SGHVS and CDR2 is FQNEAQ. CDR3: CASSLDGEYSNQPQHF. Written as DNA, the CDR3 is TGTGCCAGCAGCTTAGACGGGGAATATAGCAATCAGCCCCAGCATTTT.